Reported below is one T cell receptor (beta chain). Antigen: not known. Following extraction, RNA underwent reverse transcription to cDNA, which served as the sequencing template. TCRdb's copy holds only in-frame clones and misses some; the assay was immunoSEQ multiplex PCR. This sample has over 150,000 clones, with about 56% found just once. Using a FACSAria, the CD4+ and CD8+ T cells were sorted from the PBMCs. This record belongs to a study of CD8+ T cells in alopecia areata. Findings of the study overall: Normal scalp had lower clonality than lesional scalp, with alopecia totalis/universalis lesions showing this most strongly. Compared with mice, patients displayed less clear TCR sharing, possibly for HLA-related reasons.

CDR3 length: 14 residues. Trimming took off 4 bases at V and 1 base at J, with 11 bases between the two ends. CDR1 is SGHRS, CDR2 YFSETQ, per germline. The sequence was obtained from a human donor in good health. Sequencing input: CD8+ T cells sorted from blood. This sequence joins TRBV5-1 and TRBJ1-1; D is undetermined. CDR3 amino acids: CASSPRSSNTEAFF. As DNA, the CDR3 is TGCGCCAGCAGCCCCCGTTCGTCGAACACTGAAGCTTTCTTT. Complete variable domain (other parts from reference TRBV5-1 and TRBJ1-1): KAGVTQTPRYLIKTRGQQVTLSCSPISGHRSVSWYQQTPGQGLQFLFEYFSETQRNKGNFPGRFSGRQFSNSRSEMNVSTLELGDSALYLCASSPRSSNTEAFFGQGTRLTVV.